The rows below give T cell receptor beta chains drawn from one sample of a study of T cells after yellow fever vaccination. MiXCR, applied by TCRdb to the 5' RACE reads, yields one record per CDR3 protein. The sample has hundreds of thousands of distinct CDR3 sequences; about 9.5% are singletons. Sample: PBMCs, taken on the day of the first yellow fever vaccination. The receptor source for this set is a man aged 18 to 30 who received the YFV17D yellow fever vaccine. Both conserved end residues are part of each CDR3. The D gene is left open where the match is weak. Some rows have no size entry. The others give once, few or many, or a class for an expanded clone.

J: TRBJ1-6; length: 14; size: .; V: TRBV18; D: .; DNA: TGTGCCAGCTCACCCCGACAGGAAAATTCACCCCTCCACTTT; CDR3: CASSPRQENSPLHF
J: TRBJ1-1; length: 13; size: .; V: TRBV5-1; D: .; DNA: TGCGCCAGCAGCTTGATGGCTTTGACTGAAGCTTTCTTT; CDR3: CASSLMALTEAFF
J: TRBJ2-1; length: 13; size: .; V: TRBV10-3; D: .; DNA: TGTGCCATCGGTTGGAGGGAAGACAATGAGCAGTTCTTC; CDR3: CAIGWREDNEQFF
J: TRBJ1-6; length: 15; size: few; V: TRBV11-2; D: TRBD1; DNA: TGTGCCAGCAGCCCGTTGACAGGGATCTACCCACCCCTCCACTTT; CDR3: CASSPLTGIYPPLHF
J: TRBJ2-1; length: 13; size: many; V: TRBV7-9; D: TRBD2; DNA: TGTGCCAGCAGCTTCACCGGGGGGGATGAGCAGTTCTTC; CDR3: CASSFTGGDEQFF
J: TRBJ2-5; length: 13; size: .; V: TRBV20-1; D: TRBD2; DNA: TGCAGTGCTTTTAGCGGGGGAAAAGAGACCCAGTACTTC; CDR3: CSAFSGGKETQYF
J: TRBJ2-7; length: 13; size: .; V: TRBV6-1; D: .; DNA: TGTGCCAGCAGCCTCTCCTCGCAGGGAGAGCAGTACTTC; CDR3: CASSLSSQGEQYF
J: TRBJ2-1; length: 16; size: few; V: TRBV7-2; D: TRBD2; DNA: TGTGCCAGCAGCCCCCGACTAGCGGGGGGGGCGTATGAGCAGTTCTTC; CDR3: CASSPRLAGGAYEQFF
J: TRBJ1-5; length: 14; size: .; V: TRBV7-8; D: .; DNA: TGTGCCAGCAGCCAACAGGAGACCATGGGGCCCCAGCATTTT; CDR3: CASSQQETMGPQHF
J: TRBJ2-1; length: 13; size: .; V: TRBV7-2; D: .; DNA: TGTGCCAGCAGATACACATCGAACAATGAGCAGTTCTTC; CDR3: CASRYTSNNEQFF
J: TRBJ2-3; length: 14; size: .; V: TRBV9; D: .; DNA: TGTGCCAGCAGCGTTGGCTGGGGCACAGATACGCAGTATTTT; CDR3: CASSVGWGTDTQYF
J: TRBJ2-3; length: 15; size: few; V: TRBV20-1; D: TRBD2; DNA: TGCAGTGCTAGAGGGGGACTAGCGGGGGCAGATACGCAGTATTTT; CDR3: CSARGGLAGADTQYF
J: TRBJ2-3; length: 15; size: many; V: TRBV6-5; D: .; DNA: TGTGCCAGCAGTTACGGGGGACGGAGCACAGATACGCAGTATTTT; CDR3: CASSYGGRSTDTQYF
J: TRBJ2-7; length: 14; size: few; V: TRBV6-5; D: TRBD2; DNA: TGTGCCAGCAGTTACTCAAGCGGGAACCACGAGCAGTACTTC; CDR3: CASSYSSGNHEQYF